The source of this T cell receptor beta chain is a study of blood T cell repertoires in COVID-19. The CDR3 runs to 13 residues. V was clipped by 4 bases and J by 5 bases, with 11 bases between them. From germline, CDR1 is LGHNA and CDR2 YSLEER. Original processing notes: Scientists estimated how many nucleated cells there were by amplifying reference gene primers. TCRdb's copy holds only in-frame clones and misses some; the assay was immunoSEQ multiplex PCR. D and trimming come from the DNA, and the V and J calls and clone size come from that table. The sample includes 200,000 to 300,000 clones, about 87% of them seen just once.

This rearrangement joins TRBV4-3 to TRBJ2-5; perhaps TRBD1 as D (5 bases). The sequencing sample was made of peripheral blood. The receptor was isolated from a woman aged 40 to 50 who had recovered from COVID-19. The CDR3 DNA reads TGCGCCAGCAGCCCCAGGGTCCGTGAGACCCAGTACTTC. Protein sequence: CASSPRVRETQYF.